A selection of T cell receptor beta chains follows, all from one sample in a study of human T cells and chemical hapten exposure. TCRdb used MiXCR to reprocess the RACE reads, holding one entry per CDR3 protein. The data hold approximately 400,000 distinct CDR3 sequences, with roughly 5.3% observed a single time. Sequencing was performed on whole blood, taken in connection with sensitization to the hapten diphenylcyclopropenone (DPC). The source is a woman between 45 and 60 years old with alopecia areata. Some clones in this sample may be carry-over from other donors' samples. Both conserved end residues are part of each CDR3. The D gene is left open where the match is weak. Size is stated for part of the rows, as once, few or many counts, or as a class when the clone is expanded.

J gene | clone size | V gene | D gene | CDR3 protein | CDR3 DNA
TRBJ1-2 | NA | TRBV12-3/TRBV12-4 | NA | CASSLSFPANYGYTF | TGTGCCAGCAGTTTATCCTTTCCAGCTAACTATGGCTACACCTTC
TRBJ2-3 | few | TRBV9 | TRBD2 | CASSVSGGNTDTQYF | TGTGCCAGCAGCGTAAGCGGGGGAAACACAGATACGCAGTATTTT
TRBJ2-6 | NA | TRBV9 | NA | CASSPRGGGLSSGANVLTF | TGTGCCAGCAGCCCCAGAGGGGGGGGACTTAGCTCTGGGGCCAACGTCCTGACTTTC
TRBJ2-3 | many | TRBV29-1 | NA | CSGVRGQWTDTQYF | TGCAGCGGAGTCAGGGGCCAGTGGACAGATACGCAGTATTTT
TRBJ2-3 | NA | TRBV2 | TRBD2 | CASKYGTSGGASATQYF | TGTGCCAGCAAATACGGGACTAGCGGGGGCGCGTCAGCTACGCAGTATTTT
TRBJ2-7 | many | TRBV28 | TRBD2 | CASSQLLAGYDEQYF | TGTGCCAGCAGTCAATTATTAGCGGGCTACGACGAGCAGTACTTC
TRBJ2-5 | few | TRBV20-1 | NA | CSAPYRDIQETQYF | TGCAGTGCTCCTTACAGGGATATTCAAGAGACCCAGTACTTC
TRBJ2-1 | NA | TRBV14 | NA | CASSQGSRGNEQSF | TGTGCCAGCAGCCAAGGGTCTAGGGGGAATGAGCAGTCCTTC
TRBJ1-5 | few | TRBV3-1 | NA | CASSLTGRGQPQHF | TGTGCCAGCAGCCTAACAGGGAGGGGTCAGCCCCAGCATTTT
TRBJ2-1 | many | TRBV6-5 | TRBD2 | CASSSLAGYNEQFF | TGTGCCAGCAGTTCTCTAGCGGGATACAATGAGCAGTTCTTC
TRBJ2-3 | medium-sized | TRBV12-3/TRBV12-4 | NA | CASSLGPETDTQYF | TGTGCCAGCAGCCTCGGACCCGAGACAGATACGCAGTATTTT
TRBJ1-2 | many | TRBV27 | NA | CASSLSGGTNYGYTF | TGTGCCAGCAGTTTATCTGGCGGAACTAACTATGGCTACACCTTC
TRBJ1-6 | few | TRBV20-1 | NA | CSASRDQSPLHF | TGCAGTGCTAGCCGGGACCAATCACCCCTCCACTTT
TRBJ1-4 | many | TRBV5-1 | NA | CASSLGERTFNEKLFF | TGCGCCAGCAGCTTGGGTGAGCGGACCTTTAATGAAAAACTGTTTTTT
TRBJ2-7 | NA | TRBV7-9 | NA | CASSLATYEQYF | TGTGCCAGCAGCTTAGCAACCTACGAGCAGTACTTC